The 6 T cell receptor beta chains reported below all come from one sample, sequenced in a study of blood T cells in healthy people across ages. It was with a sample-barcoded 5' primer and a J-beta primer mix that a second PCR of roughly 6 to 12 cycles was run. TCRdb reanalysed the 5' RACE reads using MiXCR and keeps one entry per CDR3 protein. The sample includes some 900,000 distinct CDR3 sequences, 40% to 60% of them seen just once. The specimen sequenced was blood. The receptors here all came from a man aged 30 to 39 in good health.

With respect to this clonotype: Germline is not matched at one junction end, which may reflect a read error. The rearrangement joins TRBV12-3 or TRBV12-4 to TRBJ1-2; a possible D gene is TRBD1 (6 bases). The CDR3 loop spans 14 amino acids. The CDR3, as DNA: TGTGCCAGCACACGGACAGCGAAAGGGTATGGTTACACCTTC. It is translated as CASTRTAKGYGYTF.

The table lists this clonotype with many counts. A read error may explain this, as a much larger clone is one base away. The V call is TRBV5-1, the J call TRBJ2-1, with D perhaps matching TRBD1 or TRBD2 (6 bases each). Germline V gives CDR1 SGHRS, CDR2 YFSETQ. This CDR3 has 14 amino acids. Between the trimmed V and J ends, which lost 4 bases and 4 bases, there was a span of 12 bases. The CDR3 region is CASSVGGQYNEQFF. Here the CDR3 DNA reads TGCGCCAGCAGCGTGGGGGGCCAGTACAATGAGCAGTTCTTC.

This chain connects TRBV7-2 to TRBJ2-5, with D perhaps TRBD2 (5 bases). The J call may not be correct, given that the DNA end is closer to TRBJ2-7. The CDR3 loop spans 15 amino acids. CDR1 and CDR2 (germline): SGHTA, FQGNSA. The chain's CDR3 is CASTLGSIILDEQYF. CDR3 in DNA: TGTGCCAGCACCCTAGGGAGTATAATTCTCGACGAGCAGTACTTC.

The rearrangement uses TRBV2 and TRBJ2-3; 10 bases are shared with TRBD2. J lost 1 base, V lost 7 bases, and 5 bases had no gene match. This CDR3 contains 15 residues. Germline values: CDR1 SNHLY, CDR2 FYNNEI. The CDR3 DNA reads TGTGCCAGCAATGTCCTAGCGGGGGGCACAGATACGCAGTATTTT. As protein: CASNVLAGGTDTQYF.

The sample holds a few counts of this clonotype. The gene calls are TRBV29-1 and TRBJ2-7; unclear D gene. With the DNA end fitting TRBJ2-5 better, the J assignment may be wrong. This CDR3 has 13 amino acids. The V gene's germline CDR1 is SQVTM and CDR2 ANQGSEA. The CDR3 here is CSVVQFAGETQYF. CDR3 DNA sequence: TGCAGCGTTGTACAATTCGCCGGGGAGACCCAGTACTTC.

This clonotype was picked up a small number of times. This rearrangement joins TRBV20-1 to TRBJ2-3; possible D gene TRBD2, 7 bases. The CDR3 covers 13 residues. V gave up 4 bases and J gave up 4 bases, with 12 bases separating them. Per the germline V gene, CDR1 is DFQATT and CDR2 is SNEGSKA (reference sequence). The CDR3 nucleotides are TGCAGTGCTAAACAGGGAGGGTCAGATACGCAGTATTTT. It specifies CSAKQGGSDTQYF.